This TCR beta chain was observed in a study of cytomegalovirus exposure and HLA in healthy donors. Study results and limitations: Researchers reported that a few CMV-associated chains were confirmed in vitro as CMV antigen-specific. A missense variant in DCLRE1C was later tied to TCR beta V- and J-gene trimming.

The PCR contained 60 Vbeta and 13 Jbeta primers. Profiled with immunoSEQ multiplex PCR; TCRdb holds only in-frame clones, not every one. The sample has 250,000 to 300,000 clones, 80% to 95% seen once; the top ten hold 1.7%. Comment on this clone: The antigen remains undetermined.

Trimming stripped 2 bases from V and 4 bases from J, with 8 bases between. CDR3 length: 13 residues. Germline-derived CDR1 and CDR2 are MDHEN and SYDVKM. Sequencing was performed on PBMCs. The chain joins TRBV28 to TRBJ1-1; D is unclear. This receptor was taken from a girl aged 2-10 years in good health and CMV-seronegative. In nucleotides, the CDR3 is TGTGCCAGCAGTTTACTGGGAGGCACTGAAGCTTTCTTT. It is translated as CASSLLGGTEAFF.